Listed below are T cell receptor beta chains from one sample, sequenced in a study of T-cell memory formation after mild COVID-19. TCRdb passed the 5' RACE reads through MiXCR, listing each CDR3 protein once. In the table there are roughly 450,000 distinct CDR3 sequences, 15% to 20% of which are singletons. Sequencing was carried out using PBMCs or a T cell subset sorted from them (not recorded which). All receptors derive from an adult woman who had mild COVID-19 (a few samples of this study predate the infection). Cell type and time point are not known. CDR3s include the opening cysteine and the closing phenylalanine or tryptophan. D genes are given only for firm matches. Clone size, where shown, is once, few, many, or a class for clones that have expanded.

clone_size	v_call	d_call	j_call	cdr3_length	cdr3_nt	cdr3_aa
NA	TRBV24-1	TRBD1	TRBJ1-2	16	TGTGCCACCAGTGATGCCGGGACAGGGGGCCACTATGGCTACACCTTC	CATSDAGTGGHYGYTF
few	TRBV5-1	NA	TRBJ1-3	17	TGCGCCAGCAGCTTGGATCCCTGGGGGACCTCTGGAAACACCATATATTTT	CASSLDPWGTSGNTIYF
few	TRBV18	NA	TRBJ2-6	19	TGTGCCAGCTCACCATTCAGCGGGCCCCCGGGAGCTGGGGCCAACGTCCTGACTTTC	CASSPFSGPPGAGANVLTF
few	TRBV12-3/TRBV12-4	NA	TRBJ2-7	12	TGTGCCAGCAGTTTAAGGACAGAAAGGCAGTACTTC	CASSLRTERQYF
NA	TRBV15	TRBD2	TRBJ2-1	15	TGTGCCACCAGCAGTGGGACTAGCGGGTTCAATGAGCAGTTCTTC	CATSSGTSGFNEQFF
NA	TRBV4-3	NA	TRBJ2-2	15	TGCGCCAGCAGCCAAGATACCTACCACACCGGGGAGCTGTTTTTT	CASSQDTYHTGELFF
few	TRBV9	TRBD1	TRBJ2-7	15	TGTGCCAGCAGCGGGACCGGGACAGGGGTCCACGAGCAGTACTTC	CASSGTGTGVHEQYF
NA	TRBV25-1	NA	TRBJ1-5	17	TGTGCCAGCAGTGCTGGAGGGAACCTTTATAGCAATCAGCCCCAGCATTTT	CASSAGGNLYSNQPQHF
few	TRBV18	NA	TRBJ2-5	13	TGTGCCAGCTCGAGGACAGTGCAAGAGACCCAGTACTTC	CASSRTVQETQYF
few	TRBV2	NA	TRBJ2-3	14	TGTGCCAGCAAACGGATGGCGGGCACAGATACGCAGTATTTT	CASKRMAGTDTQYF
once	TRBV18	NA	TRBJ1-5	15	TGTGCCAGCTCACCCGACAGAAATAGCAATCAGCCCCAGCATTTT	CASSPDRNSNQPQHF
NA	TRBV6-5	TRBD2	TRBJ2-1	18	TGTGCCAGCAGTCCGCTAGGACTAGCGGGAGGGGGACACAATGAGCAGTTCTTC	CASSPLGLAGGGHNEQFF
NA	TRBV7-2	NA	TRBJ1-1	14	TGTGCCAGCAGCGAGGGACTGCTGAACACTGAAGCTTTCTTT	CASSEGLLNTEAFF
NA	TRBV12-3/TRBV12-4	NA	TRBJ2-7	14	TGTGCCAGCAGTCCGCTAGCCCTGGGGGACGAGCAGTACTTC	CASSPLALGDEQYF
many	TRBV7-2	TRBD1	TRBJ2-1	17	TGTGCCAGCAGCCCCACCCGAATGGGACAGGGGGCAAATGAGCAGTTCTTC	CASSPTRMGQGANEQFF
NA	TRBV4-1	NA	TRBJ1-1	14	TGCGCCAGCAGGCTAGGCGAGGTAGACACTGAAGCTTTCTTT	CASRLGEVDTEAFF
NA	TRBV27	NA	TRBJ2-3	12	TGTGCCAGCAGTTATATGGGGGGCCTGTGGTATTTT	CASSYMGGLWYF
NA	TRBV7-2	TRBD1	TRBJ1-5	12	TGTGCCAGCAGCCCCCGGACAGGGTCATGGAGTTTT	CASSPRTGSWSF
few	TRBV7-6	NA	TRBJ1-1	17	TGTGCCAGCAGCTTAGCCACGAGTTTGGGAGGGGGCACTGAAGCTTTCTTT	CASSLATSLGGGTEAFF
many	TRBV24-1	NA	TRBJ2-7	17	TGTGCCACCAGTCTCGGGGGGATTACGGACAGCTCCTACGAGCAGTACTTC	CATSLGGITDSSYEQYF
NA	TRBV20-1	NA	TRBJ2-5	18	TGCAGTGCTAGAGTAGCAGTCACAAACTCCTGGATCCAAGAGACCCAGTACTTC	CSARVAVTNSWIQETQYF
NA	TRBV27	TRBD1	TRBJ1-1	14	TGTGCCAGCATAAACAGGGGATCGAACACTGAAGCTTTCTTT	CASINRGSNTEAFF
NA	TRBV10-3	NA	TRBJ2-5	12	TGTGCCATCAGTGGGACGGGGGAGACCCAGTACTTC	CAISGTGETQYF
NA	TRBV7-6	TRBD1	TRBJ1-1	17	TGTGCCAGCAGCTTAGGCAGCAAGACAGGGAGGAACACTGAAGCTTTCTTT	CASSLGSKTGRNTEAFF
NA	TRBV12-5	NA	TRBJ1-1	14	TGTGCTAGTGGCTCCTTCAGGGTGAACACTGAAGCTTTCTTT	CASGSFRVNTEAFF
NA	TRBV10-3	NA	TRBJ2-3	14	TGTGCCATCAGTGTGGTTGGGCTACCAGATACGCAGTATTTT	CAISVVGLPDTQYF
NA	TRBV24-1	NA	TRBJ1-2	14	TGTGCCACCAGTGACCGGGGAGCGAGCTATGGCTACACCTTC	CATSDRGASYGYTF
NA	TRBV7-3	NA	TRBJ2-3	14	TGTGCCAGCAGGTCGGGCGGTGACCTGAGGACGCAGTATTTT	CASRSGGDLRTQYF
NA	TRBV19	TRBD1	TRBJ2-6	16	TGTGCCACGCGTACAGGGGGCACCTCTGGGGCCAACGTCCTGACTTTC	CATRTGGTSGANVLTF
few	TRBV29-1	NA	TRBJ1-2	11	TGCAGCGGGGAAGGGGTGGCTGGCTACACCTTC	CSGEGVAGYTF
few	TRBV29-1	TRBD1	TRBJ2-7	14	TGCAGCGTTGTATCGGACAGGGCAACCTACGAGCAGTACTTC	CSVVSDRATYEQYF
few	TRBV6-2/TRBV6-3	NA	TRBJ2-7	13	TGTGCCAGCAGTTATGGGCCAGACTACGAGCAGTACTTC	CASSYGPDYEQYF
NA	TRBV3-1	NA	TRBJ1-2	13	TGTGCCAGCAGCCAATATGTCTGGGATGGCTACACCTTC	CASSQYVWDGYTF
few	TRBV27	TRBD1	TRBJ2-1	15	TGTGCCAGCAGACGATCGAGGACAGGCAACAATGAGCAGTTCTTC	CASRRSRTGNNEQFF
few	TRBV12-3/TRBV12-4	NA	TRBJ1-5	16	TGTGCCAGCAGTGGGGGAGGGCCAGGGGGCAATCAGCCCCAGCATTTT	CASSGGGPGGNQPQHF
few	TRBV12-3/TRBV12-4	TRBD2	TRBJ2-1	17	TGTGCCAGCAGGGGTCTAGCGGCCATACCCCAAAGGGGTGAGCAGTTCTTC	CASRGLAAIPQRGEQFF
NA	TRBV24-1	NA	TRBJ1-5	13	TGTGCCACCAGTGTTGGTGAGAATCAGCCCCAGCATTTT	CATSVGENQPQHF
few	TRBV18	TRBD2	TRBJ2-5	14	TGTGCCAGCTCCGGGACTAGCGGGAGAGACACCCAGTACTTC	CASSGTSGRDTQYF
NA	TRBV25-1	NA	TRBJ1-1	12	TGTGCCAGCAGTGAAGACAGACTCCAAGCTTTCTTT	CASSEDRLQAFF
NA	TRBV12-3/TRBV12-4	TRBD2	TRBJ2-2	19	TGTGCCAGCACCCCCCCCGGAGTAGCGGGGGATCTTAACACCGGGGAGCTGTTTTTT	CASTPPGVAGDLNTGELFF
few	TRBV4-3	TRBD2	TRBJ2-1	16	TGCGCCAGCAGCCAAGGTCGGTCTAGCGGGAGGGGTGAGCAGTTCTTC	CASSQGRSSGRGEQFF
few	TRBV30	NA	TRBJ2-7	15	TGTGCCTGGAGTGTACTAGGGCGAGGGGATTACGAGCAGTACTTC	CAWSVLGRGDYEQYF
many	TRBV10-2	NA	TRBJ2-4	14	TGCGCCAGCGGCCCCCAGGGGACCAAAAACATTCAGTACTTC	CASGPQGTKNIQYF
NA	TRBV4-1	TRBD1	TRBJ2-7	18	TGCGCCAGCAGCCAGGGGGTACCTCCCGGGACAGGGAATTACGAGCAGTACTTC	CASSQGVPPGTGNYEQYF
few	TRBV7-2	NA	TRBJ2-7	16	TGTGCCAGCAGGTCTGACTTTAGACGCCCGCACTACGAGCAGTACTTC	CASRSDFRRPHYEQYF
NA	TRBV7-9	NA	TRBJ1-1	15	TGTGCCAGCAGCTCCCCGGGTAGGCCGGGCACTGAAGCTTTCTTT	CASSSPGRPGTEAFF
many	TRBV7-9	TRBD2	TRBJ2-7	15	TGTGCCAGCAGCCAGCGGGGCAGATCCTCCTACGAGCAGTACTTC	CASSQRGRSSYEQYF
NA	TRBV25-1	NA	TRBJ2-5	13	TGTGCCAGCAGTGGGGACTCCGTTGAGACCCAGTACTTC	CASSGDSVETQYF
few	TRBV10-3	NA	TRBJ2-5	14	TGTGCCATCAGTGAGTCCGAGGGGACGGCGGCCCAGTACTTC	CAISESEGTAAQYF